These 3 T cell receptor beta chains share one sample of origin, sequenced in a study of CD8+ T cells in alopecia areata. As the sequencing template, cDNA was produced by extracting RNA and reverse transcribing it. Assay used: immunoSEQ multiplex PCR; TCRdb lists only in-frame clones, some missing. The sample has some 200,000 clones, 50% to 60% seen once. This sample's treatment: oral pan-JAK inhibitor, 5-10 mg twice daily. The source was CD4+ T cells sorted from blood, collected at week 4, from a patient treated with tofacitinib. The receptors shown here come from a human donor with alopecia areata.

There are a few counts of this clone. The genes are TRBV7-2 and TRBJ1-3, with D perhaps matching TRBD1 (6 bases). CDR1 SGHTA and CDR2 FQGNSA come from the germline V gene. The CDR3 has 17 amino acids. V gave up 0 bases and J gave up 0 bases, with 12 bases separating them. CDR3: CASSLAAGASSGNTIYF. DNA for the CDR3: TGTGCCAGCAGCTTAGCAGCAGGGGCGAGCTCTGGAAACACCATATATTTT. The full variable domain, in which reference TRBV7-2 and TRBJ1-3 provide the parts outside the CDR3, is GAGVSQSPSNKVTEKGKDVELRCDPISGHTALYWYRQSLGQGLEFLIYFQGNSAPDKSGLPSDRFSAERTGGSVSTLTIQRTQQEDSAVYLCASSLAAGASSGNTIYFGEGSWLTVV.

The chain recombines TRBV5-6 with TRBJ2-7; D uncertain. The CDR3 sequence is 11 residues long. V dropped 5 bases and J dropped 3 bases, with 6 bases sitting between them. CDR1 is SGHDT, CDR2 YYEEEE, per germline. CDR3 in DNA: TGTGCCAGCAGTTACAGCTACGAGCAGTACTTC. Translating gives CASSYSYEQYF.

The chain couples TRBV29-1 to TRBJ2-2; D remains ambiguous. Germline V lookup: CDR1 SQVTM, CDR2 ANQGSEA. Deletions cut 5 bases from V and 4 bases from J, with 11 bases between. The CDR3 loop spans 13 amino acids. Written as DNA, the CDR3 is TGCAGCGTTTGTGGGTCCCTCACCGGGGAGCTGTTTTTT. Translation gives CSVCGSLTGELFF.